This T cell receptor (beta chain) was identified during a study of blood T cell repertoires in COVID-19. About the research overall: Samples representing acute and convalescent COVID-19 were sourced from the United States, Italy and Spain.

Per the original methods: Quantification of nucleated cells was approximated via reference gene primer amplification. TCRdb keeps only in-frame clones here, not all; method: immunoSEQ multiplex PCR. Clone size and V and J calls were adopted from that table, with D and trimming inferred from the DNA. The top ten clones hold around 2.8% of a sample with 350,000 to 400,000 clones, around 89% of them seen once. Seattle patients were enrolled while actively infected and followed longitudinally. The CDR3 is 15 residues long. Trimming took 4 bases from V and 8 from J, leaving 19 bases between them. CDR1 SGHRS and CDR2 YFSETQ come from the germline V gene.

This clonotype was obtained from a woman aged 30 to 39 with COVID-19, enrolled during active disease. Sample: peripheral blood. The gene calls are TRBV5-1 and TRBJ2-1, with TRBD1 as a possible D gene (6 bases). The chain's CDR3 is CASSPTTTGSDEQFF. The DNA for the CDR3 is TGCGCCAGCAGCCCTACTACGACAGGTTCCGATGAGCAGTTCTTC.